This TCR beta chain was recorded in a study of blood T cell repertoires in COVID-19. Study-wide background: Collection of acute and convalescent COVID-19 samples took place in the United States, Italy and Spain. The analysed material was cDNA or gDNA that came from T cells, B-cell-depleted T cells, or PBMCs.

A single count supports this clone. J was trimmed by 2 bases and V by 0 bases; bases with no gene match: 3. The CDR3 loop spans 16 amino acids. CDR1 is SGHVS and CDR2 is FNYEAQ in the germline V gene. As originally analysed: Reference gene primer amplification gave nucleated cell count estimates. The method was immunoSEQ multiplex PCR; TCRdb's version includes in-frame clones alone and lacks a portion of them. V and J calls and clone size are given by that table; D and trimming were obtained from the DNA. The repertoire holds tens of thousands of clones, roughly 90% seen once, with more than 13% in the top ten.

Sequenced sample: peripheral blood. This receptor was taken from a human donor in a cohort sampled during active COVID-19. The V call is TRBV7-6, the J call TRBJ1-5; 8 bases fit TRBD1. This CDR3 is CASSLATGDRNQPQHF. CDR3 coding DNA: TGTGCCAGCAGCTTAGCGACAGGGGATCGCAATCAGCCCCAGCATTTT.